This TCR beta chain originates from a study of blood T cell repertoires in COVID-19. Method: immunoSEQ multiplex PCR; TCRdb's copy keeps in-frame clones and lacks some. The table lists about 81,000 clones, 75% to 90% of them singletons, with 9.5% to 15% in the top ten. The V end lost 3 bases, the J end lost 8 bases, and 10 bases lay between the germline ends. The CDR3 contains 12 residues. The V gene's germline CDR1 is LGHNT and CDR2 FRNRAP. This chain links TRBV12-5 with TRBJ1-2; D is unclear. The TCR originated in a man in his sixties or seventies with active or convalescent COVID-19. Sample: peripheral blood. CDR3 loop: CASGFGAYGYTF. The CDR3 DNA is TGTGCTAGTGGTTTTGGAGCGTACGGCTACACCTTC.